This note documents a single T cell receptor (beta chain) sequence. Authors' analysis steps: Reference gene primer amplification gave nucleated cell count estimates. Profiling relied on immunoSEQ multiplex PCR, and the TCRdb table lists in-frame clones only, not all of them. Clone size and V and J calls were adopted from that table, with D and trimming inferred from the DNA. The repertoire includes around 300,000 clones, approximately 82% of them detected once, and 2.5% to 3% sits in the top ten. The V gene's germline CDR1 is SGHVS and CDR2 FQNEAQ. V lost 5 bases to trimming and J lost 0 bases, with 11 bases between them. This CDR3 has 15 amino acids. The entry originates in a study of blood T cell repertoires in COVID-19.

The sequencing sample was made of peripheral blood. V and J are TRBV7-8 and TRBJ1-5; TRBD1 might be the D (5 bases). The receptor's source is a man aged 30-40 years with active or convalescent COVID-19. The CDR3 sequence is CASSAQDYSNQPQHF. DNA of the CDR3: TGTGCCAGCAGCGCACAGGACTATAGCAATCAGCCCCAGCATTTT.